This T cell receptor (beta chain) was captured in a study of T cells after yellow fever vaccination. Turning to the study itself: Researchers used SMART-Seq v4 Ultra Low Input to prepare fractions that had low cell numbers. Overall study findings and caveats: A small proportion of clonotypes was detected in both the CD4 and CD8 compartments. Post-booster repertoires again held most primary-vaccination clones (96% CD4, roughly 88% CD8).

Generation of TCR cDNA used 5'RACE template switching (which added a universal primer site and UMIs). One entry per CDR3 protein, called by TCRdb with MiXCR from the 5' RACE reads. In the table there are some 350,000 distinct CDR3 sequences, approximately 4% of which are singletons. The CDR3 contains 15 residues. The V gene's germline CDR1 is SGHVS and CDR2 FQNEAQ. A word on this clonotype: The antigen is not known. Germline and junction disagree at one end, which may indicate a read error.

Source: PBMCs, taken 5 days after the yellow fever booster vaccination. The origin of this receptor is a man aged 18 to 30 who received the YFV17D yellow fever vaccine. V usage is TRBV7-8 and J usage is TRBJ2-3; 8 bases are a match to TRBD2. CDR3 bases: TGTGCCAGCAGCTCGCAAGGCGGGGGGAGAGATACGAAGTATTTT. Its translation: CASSSQGGGRDTKYF.